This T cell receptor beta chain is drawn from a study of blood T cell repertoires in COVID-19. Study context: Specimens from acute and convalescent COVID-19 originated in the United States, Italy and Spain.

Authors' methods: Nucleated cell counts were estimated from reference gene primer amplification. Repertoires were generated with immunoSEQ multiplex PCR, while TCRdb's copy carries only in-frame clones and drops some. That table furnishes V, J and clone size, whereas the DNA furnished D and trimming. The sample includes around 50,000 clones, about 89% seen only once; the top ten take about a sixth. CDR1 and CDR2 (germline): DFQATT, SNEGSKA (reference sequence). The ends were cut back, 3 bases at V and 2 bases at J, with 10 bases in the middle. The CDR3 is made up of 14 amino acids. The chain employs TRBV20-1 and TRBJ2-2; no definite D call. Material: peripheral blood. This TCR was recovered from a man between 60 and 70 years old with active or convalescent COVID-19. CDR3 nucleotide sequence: TGCAGTGCTAGTTGGGCCGCTAACACCGGGGAGCTGTTTTTT. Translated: CSASWAANTGELFF.